The entry below gives a single TCR beta chain sequence along with its context. Its antigen is still unknown. This CDR3 is 16 amino acids long. Germline CDR1 is SGHVS and CDR2 is FNYEAQ. With 1 base removed from V and 3 bases from J, the gap between germline ends came to 14 bases. The data were obtained in a study of a mutant IDH1 vaccine in newly diagnosed glioma. Study in general: Therapy received beforehand was radiotherapy, temozolomide, or both, with most patients given both.

Regarding time point: week 5, during vaccination. In every dose of vaccine, 300 ug of mutant IDH1 20-mer peptide was given alongside topical imiquimod. Some clones are missing from TCRdb's copy, which holds only in-frame ones; the method was immunoSEQ multiplex PCR. The sample consists of over 45,000 clones, 80% to 90% of them appearing once. The chain combines TRBV7-6 with TRBJ2-3; D might be TRBD2 (7 bases). The clonotype comes from a woman in her forties or fifties with glioma. The sequenced sample was PBMCs, obtained from a glioma patient whose treatment included an IDH1 peptide vaccine. The DNA of the CDR3 is TGTGCCAGCAGCTTAGTGGAGGGGGGGTTAACAGATACGCAGTATTTT. Translation gives CASSLVEGGLTDTQYF.